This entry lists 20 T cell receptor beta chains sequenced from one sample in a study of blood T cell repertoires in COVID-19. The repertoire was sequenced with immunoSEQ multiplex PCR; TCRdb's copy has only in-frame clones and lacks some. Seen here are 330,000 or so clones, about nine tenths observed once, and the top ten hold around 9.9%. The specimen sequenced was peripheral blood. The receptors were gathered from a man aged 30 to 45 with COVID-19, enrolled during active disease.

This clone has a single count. The DNA for the CDR3 is TGTGCCAGCAGCTTCAGCGGTCGGCCAGATACGCAGTATTTT. It is translated as CASSFSGRPDTQYF. The chain combines TRBV11-3 with TRBJ2-3; TRBD2 might be the D (5 bases). With 3 bases removed from V and 4 bases from J, the gap between germline ends came to 11 bases. The germline CDR1 and CDR2 sequences are SGHNT and YENEEA. The CDR3 covers 14 residues.

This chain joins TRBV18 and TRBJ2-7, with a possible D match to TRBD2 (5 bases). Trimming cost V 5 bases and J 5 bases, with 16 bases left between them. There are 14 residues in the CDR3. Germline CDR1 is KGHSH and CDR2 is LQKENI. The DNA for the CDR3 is TGTGCCAGCTCAGACATTAAAGGGCGGGACGAGCAGTACTTC. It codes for CASSDIKGRDEQYF.

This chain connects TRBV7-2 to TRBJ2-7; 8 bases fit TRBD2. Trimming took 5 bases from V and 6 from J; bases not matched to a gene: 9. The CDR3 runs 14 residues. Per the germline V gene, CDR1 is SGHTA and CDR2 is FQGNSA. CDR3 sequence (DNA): TGTGCCAGCAGCCCCCGCGGTAGCGGGGCCGAGCAGTACTTC. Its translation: CASSPRGSGAEQYF.

CDR3 nucleotides: TGCGCCAGCAGCACTACCGGACAGAACACTGAAGCTTTCTTT. Translated: CASSTTGQNTEAFF. This sequence joins TRBV5-1 and TRBJ1-1; possible D gene TRBD1, 5 bases. Germline V gives CDR1 SGHRS, CDR2 YFSETQ. V was clipped by 4 bases and J by 1 base, with 11 bases between them. This CDR3 spans 14 amino acids.

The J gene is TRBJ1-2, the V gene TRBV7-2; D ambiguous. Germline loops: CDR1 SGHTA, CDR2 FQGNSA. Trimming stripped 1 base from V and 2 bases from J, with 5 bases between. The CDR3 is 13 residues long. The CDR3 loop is CASSLEANYGYTF. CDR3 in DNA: TGTGCCAGCAGCTTAGAAGCGAACTATGGCTACACCTTC.

The DNA for the CDR3 is TGTGCCAGCAGCAGGGGACTAGCGGGGATCAATGAGCAGTTCTTC. Translating it yields CASSRGLAGINEQFF. This sequence joins TRBV13 and TRBJ2-1, with 13 bases that match TRBD2. From germline, CDR1 is PRHDT and CDR2 FYEKMQ (reference sequence). V gave up 5 bases and J gave up 6 bases; unmatched junction bases: 4. The CDR3 is made up of 15 amino acids.

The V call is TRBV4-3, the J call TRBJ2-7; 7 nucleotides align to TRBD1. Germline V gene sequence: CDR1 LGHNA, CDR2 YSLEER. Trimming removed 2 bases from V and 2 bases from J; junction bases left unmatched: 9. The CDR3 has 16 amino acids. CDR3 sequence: CASSQHRDSSPYEQYF. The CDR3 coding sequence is TGCGCCAGCAGCCAACATCGGGACAGTTCTCCCTACGAGCAGTACTTC.

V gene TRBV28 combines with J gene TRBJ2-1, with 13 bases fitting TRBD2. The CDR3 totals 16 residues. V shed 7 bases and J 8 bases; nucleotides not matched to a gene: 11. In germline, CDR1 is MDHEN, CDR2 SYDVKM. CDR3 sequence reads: CASMTGGTSGIHEQFF. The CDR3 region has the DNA TGTGCCAGCATGACAGGCGGGACTAGCGGGATCCATGAGCAGTTCTTC.

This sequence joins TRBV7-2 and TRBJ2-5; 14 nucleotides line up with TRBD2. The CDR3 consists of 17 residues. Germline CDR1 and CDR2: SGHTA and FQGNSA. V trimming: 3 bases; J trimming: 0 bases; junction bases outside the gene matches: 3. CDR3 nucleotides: TGTGCCAGCAGCTTGGGACTAGCGGGGGCGGACCAAGAGACCCAGTACTTC. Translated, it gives CASSLGLAGADQETQYF.

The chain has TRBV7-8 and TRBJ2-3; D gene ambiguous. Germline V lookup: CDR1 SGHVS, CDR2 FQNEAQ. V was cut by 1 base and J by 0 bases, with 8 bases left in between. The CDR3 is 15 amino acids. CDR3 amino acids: CASSLGRMSTDTQYF. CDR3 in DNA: TGTGCCAGCAGCTTAGGGCGGATGAGCACAGATACGCAGTATTTT.

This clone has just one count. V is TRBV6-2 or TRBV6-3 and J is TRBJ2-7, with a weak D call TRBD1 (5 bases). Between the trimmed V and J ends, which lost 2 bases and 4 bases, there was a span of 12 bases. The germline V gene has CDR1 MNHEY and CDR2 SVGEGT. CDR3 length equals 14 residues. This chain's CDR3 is CASSYKGLPYEQYF. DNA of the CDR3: TGTGCCAGCAGTTACAAGGGGCTACCATACGAGCAGTACTTC.

The CDR3 here is CASSKEGRAQETQYF. The DNA of the CDR3 is TGTGCCAGCTCAAAAGAAGGCAGGGCACAAGAGACCCAGTACTTC. This chain uses TRBV18 with TRBJ2-5; TRBD1 might be the D (5 bases). This CDR3 is 15 amino acids long. From germline, CDR1 is KGHSH and CDR2 LQKENI. Trimming removed 5 bases from V and 2 bases from J, with 15 bases in between.

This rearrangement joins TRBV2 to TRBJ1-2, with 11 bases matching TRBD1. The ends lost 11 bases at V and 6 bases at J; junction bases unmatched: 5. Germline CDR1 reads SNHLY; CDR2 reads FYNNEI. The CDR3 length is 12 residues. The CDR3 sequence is CAGRTGGDGYTF. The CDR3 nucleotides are TGTGCCGGAAGGACAGGGGGCGATGGCTACACCTTC.

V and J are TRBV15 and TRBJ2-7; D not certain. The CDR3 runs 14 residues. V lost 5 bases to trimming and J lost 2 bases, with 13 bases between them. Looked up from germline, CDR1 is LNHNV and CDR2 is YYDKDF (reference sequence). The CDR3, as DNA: TGTGCCACCAGCGACCCCGGCAGGCCCTACGAGCAGTACTTC. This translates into CATSDPGRPYEQYF. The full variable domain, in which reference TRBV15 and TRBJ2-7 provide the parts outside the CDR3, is DAMVIQNPRYQVTQFGKPVTLSCSQTLNHNVMYWYQQKSSQAPKLLFHYYDKDFNNEADTPDNFQSRRPNTSFCFLDIRSPGLGDTAMYLCATSDPGRPYEQYFGPGTRLTVT.

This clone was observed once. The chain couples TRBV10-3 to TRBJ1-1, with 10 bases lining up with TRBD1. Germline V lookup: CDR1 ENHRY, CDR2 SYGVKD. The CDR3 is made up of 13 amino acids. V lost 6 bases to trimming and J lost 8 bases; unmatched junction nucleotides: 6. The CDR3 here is CAISWDRGSEAFF. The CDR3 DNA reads TGTGCCATCAGCTGGGACAGGGGCTCCGAAGCTTTCTTT.

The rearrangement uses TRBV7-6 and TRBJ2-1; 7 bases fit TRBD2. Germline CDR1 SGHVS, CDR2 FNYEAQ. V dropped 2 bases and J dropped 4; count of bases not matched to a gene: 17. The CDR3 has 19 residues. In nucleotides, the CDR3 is TGTGCCAGCAGCTTATTCATTGTCCCAGCGGGGCTGATTTACAATGAGCAGTTCTTC. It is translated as CASSLFIVPAGLIYNEQFF.

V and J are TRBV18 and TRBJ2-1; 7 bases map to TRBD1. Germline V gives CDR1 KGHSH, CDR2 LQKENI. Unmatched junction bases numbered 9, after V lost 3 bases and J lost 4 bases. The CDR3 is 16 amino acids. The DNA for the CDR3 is TGTGCCAGCTCACCCCCAACAGGGGCCGGGTACAATGAGCAGTTCTTC. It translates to CASSPPTGAGYNEQFF.

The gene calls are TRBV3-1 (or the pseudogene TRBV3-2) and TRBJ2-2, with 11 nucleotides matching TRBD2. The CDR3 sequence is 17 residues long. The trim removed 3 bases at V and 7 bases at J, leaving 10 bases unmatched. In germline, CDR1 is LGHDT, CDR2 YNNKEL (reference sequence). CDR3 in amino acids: CASSQGASGGPHGELFF. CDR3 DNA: TGTGCCAGCAGCCAGGGGGCTAGCGGGGGGCCCCACGGGGAGCTGTTTTTT.

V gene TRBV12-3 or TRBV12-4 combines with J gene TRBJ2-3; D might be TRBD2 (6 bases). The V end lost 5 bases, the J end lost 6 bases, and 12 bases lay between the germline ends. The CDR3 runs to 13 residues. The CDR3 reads CASSLRGSDTQYF. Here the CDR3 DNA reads TGTGCCAGCAGTCTGCGGGGTAGCGATACGCAGTATTTT.

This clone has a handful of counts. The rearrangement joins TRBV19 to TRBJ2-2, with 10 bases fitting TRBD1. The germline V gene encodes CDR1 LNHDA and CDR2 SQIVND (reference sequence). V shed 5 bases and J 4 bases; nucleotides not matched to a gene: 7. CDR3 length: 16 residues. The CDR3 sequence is CASSARRTGGTGELFF. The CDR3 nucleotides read TGTGCCAGTAGTGCCCGGAGGACAGGGGGCACCGGGGAGCTGTTTTTT. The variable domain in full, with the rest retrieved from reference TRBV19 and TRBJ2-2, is DGGITQSPKYLFRKEGQNVTLSCEQNLNHDAMYWYRQDPGQGLRLIYYSQIVNDFQKGDIAEGYSVSREKKESFPLTVTSAQKNPTAFYLCASSARRTGGTGELFFGEGSRLTVL.